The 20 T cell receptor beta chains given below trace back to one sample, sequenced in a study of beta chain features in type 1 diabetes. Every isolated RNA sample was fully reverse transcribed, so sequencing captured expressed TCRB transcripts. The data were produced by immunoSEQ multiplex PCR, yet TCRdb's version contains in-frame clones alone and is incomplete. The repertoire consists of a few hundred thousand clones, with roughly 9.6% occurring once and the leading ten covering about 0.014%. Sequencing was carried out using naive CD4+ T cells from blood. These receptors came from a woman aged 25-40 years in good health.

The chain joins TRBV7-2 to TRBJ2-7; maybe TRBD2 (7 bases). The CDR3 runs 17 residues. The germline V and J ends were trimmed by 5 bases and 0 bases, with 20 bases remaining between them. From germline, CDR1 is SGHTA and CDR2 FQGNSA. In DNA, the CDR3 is TGTGCCAGCAGCCGGAGGGGGGGGGACCCTAGCTCCTACGAGCAGTACTTC. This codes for CASSRRGGDPSSYEQYF. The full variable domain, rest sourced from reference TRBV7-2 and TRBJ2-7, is GAGVSQSPSNKVTEKGKDVELRCDPISGHTALYWYRQSLGQGLEFLIYFQGNSAPDKSGLPSDRFSAERTGGSVSTLTIQRTQQEDSAVYLCASSRRGGDPSSYEQYFGPGTRLTVT.

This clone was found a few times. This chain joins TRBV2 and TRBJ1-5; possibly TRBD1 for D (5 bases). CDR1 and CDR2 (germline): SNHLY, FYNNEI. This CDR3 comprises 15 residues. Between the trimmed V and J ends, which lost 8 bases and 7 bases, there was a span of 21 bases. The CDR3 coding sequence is TGTGCCAGCGGCCAGCAGGGTCGAAGTCAACAGCCCCAGCATTTT. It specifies CASGQQGRSQQPQHF.

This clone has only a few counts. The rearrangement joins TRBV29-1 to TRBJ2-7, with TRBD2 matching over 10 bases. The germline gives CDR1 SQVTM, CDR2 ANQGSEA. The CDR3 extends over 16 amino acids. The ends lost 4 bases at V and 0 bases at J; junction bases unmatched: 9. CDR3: CSVGDLTSGLSYEQYF. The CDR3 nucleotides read TGCAGCGTTGGGGATTTGACTAGCGGGCTCTCCTACGAGCAGTACTTC.

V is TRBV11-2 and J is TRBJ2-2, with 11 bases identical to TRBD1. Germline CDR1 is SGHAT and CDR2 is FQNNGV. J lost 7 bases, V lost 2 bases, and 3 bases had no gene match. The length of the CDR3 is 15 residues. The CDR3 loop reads CASSLRTGGFGELFF. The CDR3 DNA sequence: TGTGCCAGCAGCTTAAGGACAGGGGGCTTCGGGGAGCTGTTTTTT.

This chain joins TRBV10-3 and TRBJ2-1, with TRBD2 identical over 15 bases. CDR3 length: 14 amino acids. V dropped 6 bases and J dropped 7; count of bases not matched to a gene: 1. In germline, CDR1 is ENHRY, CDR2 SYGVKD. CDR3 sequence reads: CAIRGTSGRNEQFF. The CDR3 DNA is TGTGCCATCAGGGGGACTAGCGGGAGGAATGAGCAGTTCTTC.

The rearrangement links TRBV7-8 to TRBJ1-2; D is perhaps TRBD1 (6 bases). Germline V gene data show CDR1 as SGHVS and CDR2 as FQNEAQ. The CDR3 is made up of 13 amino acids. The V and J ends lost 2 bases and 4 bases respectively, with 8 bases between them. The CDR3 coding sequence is TGTGCCAGCAGCTTACCAGGGGTCTATGGCTACACCTTC. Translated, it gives CASSLPGVYGYTF.

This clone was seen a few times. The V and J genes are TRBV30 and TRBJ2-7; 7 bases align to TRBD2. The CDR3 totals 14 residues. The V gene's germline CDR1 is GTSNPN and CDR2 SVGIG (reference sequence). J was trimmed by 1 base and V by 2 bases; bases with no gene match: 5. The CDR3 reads CAWSSGAGSYEQYF. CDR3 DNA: TGTGCCTGGAGTTCCGGAGCGGGGTCCTACGAGCAGTACTTC.

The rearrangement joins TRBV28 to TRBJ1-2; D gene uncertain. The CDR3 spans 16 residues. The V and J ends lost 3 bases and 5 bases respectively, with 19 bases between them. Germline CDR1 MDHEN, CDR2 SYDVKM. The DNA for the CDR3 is TGTGCCAGCAGTTTTGCGGGAACACAGCAGTTTTATGGCTACACCTTC. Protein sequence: CASSFAGTQQFYGYTF.

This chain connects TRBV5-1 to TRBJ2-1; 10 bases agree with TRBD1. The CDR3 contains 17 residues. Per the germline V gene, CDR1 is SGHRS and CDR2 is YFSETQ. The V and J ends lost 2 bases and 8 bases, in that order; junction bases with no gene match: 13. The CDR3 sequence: CASSLTGQGYEGDEQFF. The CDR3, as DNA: TGCGCCAGCAGCTTAACGGGACAGGGGTATGAAGGTGATGAGCAGTTCTTC.

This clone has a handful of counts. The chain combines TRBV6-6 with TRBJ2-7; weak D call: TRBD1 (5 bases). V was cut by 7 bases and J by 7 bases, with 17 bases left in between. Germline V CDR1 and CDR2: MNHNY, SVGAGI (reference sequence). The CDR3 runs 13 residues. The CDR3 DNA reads TGTGCCAGCACTCTCCCAATAGGGGCAGAGCAGTACTTC. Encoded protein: CASTLPIGAEQYF.

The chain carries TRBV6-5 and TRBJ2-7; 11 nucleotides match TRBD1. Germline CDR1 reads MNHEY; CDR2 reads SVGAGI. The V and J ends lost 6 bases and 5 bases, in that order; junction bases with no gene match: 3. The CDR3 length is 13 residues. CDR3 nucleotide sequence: TGTGCCAGCAGGAGGACAGGGGGCAACGAGCAGTACTTC. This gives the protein CASRRTGGNEQYF.

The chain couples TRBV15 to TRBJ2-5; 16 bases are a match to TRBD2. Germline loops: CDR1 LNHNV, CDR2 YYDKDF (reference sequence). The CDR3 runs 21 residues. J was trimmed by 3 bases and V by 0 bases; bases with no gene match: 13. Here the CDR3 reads CATSRDRGLAGGPFFEETQYF. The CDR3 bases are TGTGCCACCAGCAGAGATAGGGGACTAGCGGGAGGGCCGTTTTTTGAAGAGACCCAGTACTTC.

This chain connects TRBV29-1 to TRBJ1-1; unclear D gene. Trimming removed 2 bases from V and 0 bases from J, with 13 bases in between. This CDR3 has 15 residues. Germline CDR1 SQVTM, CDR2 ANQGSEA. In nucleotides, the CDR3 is TGCAGCGTTGAAAGTGGGCGAGGGATGAACACTGAAGCTTTCTTT. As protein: CSVESGRGMNTEAFF.

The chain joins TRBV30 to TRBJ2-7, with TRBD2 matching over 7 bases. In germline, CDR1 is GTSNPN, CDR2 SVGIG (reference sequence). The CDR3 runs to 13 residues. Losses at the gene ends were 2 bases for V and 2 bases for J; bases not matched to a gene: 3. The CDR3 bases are TGTGCCTGGAGTAGCGGGGCCCCCTACGAGCAGTACTTC. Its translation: CAWSSGAPYEQYF.

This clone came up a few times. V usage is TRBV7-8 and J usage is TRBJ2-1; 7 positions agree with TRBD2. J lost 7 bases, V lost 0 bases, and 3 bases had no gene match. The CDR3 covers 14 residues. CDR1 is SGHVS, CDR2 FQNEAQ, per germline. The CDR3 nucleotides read TGTGCCAGCAGCTTAGCGGGGGGGAAAAATGAGCAGTTCTTC. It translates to CASSLAGGKNEQFF.

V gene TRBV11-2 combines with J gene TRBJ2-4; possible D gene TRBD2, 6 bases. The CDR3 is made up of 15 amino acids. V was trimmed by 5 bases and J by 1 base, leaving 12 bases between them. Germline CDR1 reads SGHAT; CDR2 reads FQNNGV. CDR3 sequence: CASSEPGRAKNIQYF. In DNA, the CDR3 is TGTGCCAGCAGCGAGCCAGGGAGGGCCAAAAACATTCAGTACTTC.

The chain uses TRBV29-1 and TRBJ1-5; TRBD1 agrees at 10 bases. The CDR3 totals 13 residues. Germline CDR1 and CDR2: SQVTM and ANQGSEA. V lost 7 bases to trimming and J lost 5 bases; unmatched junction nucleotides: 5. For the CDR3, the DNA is TGCAGCGCCGGACAGGGGGGCGATCAGCCCCAGCATTTT. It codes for CSAGQGGDQPQHF. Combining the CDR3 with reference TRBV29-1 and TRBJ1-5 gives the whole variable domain SAVISQKPSRDICQRGTSLTIQCQVDSQVTMMFWYRQQPGQSLTLIATANQGSEATYESGFVIDKFPISRPNLTFSTLTVSNMSPEDSSIYLCSAGQGGDQPQHFGDGTRLSIL.

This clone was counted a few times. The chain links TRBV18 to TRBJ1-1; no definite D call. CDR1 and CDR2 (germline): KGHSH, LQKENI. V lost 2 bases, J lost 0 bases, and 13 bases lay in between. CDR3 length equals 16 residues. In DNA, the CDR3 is TGTGCCAGCTCACCATTGGAGGCGGGGATGAACACTGAAGCTTTCTTT. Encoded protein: CASSPLEAGMNTEAFF.

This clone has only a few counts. CDR3 bases: TGCGCCAGCAGCTTTGGTCCGGGAGAGACCCAGTACTTC. Its translation: CASSFGPGETQYF. The rearrangement joins TRBV5-1 to TRBJ2-5; D ambiguous. The germline V gene encodes CDR1 SGHRS and CDR2 YFSETQ. V shed 2 bases and J shed 4 bases, with 9 bases lying between them. This CDR3 contains 13 residues.

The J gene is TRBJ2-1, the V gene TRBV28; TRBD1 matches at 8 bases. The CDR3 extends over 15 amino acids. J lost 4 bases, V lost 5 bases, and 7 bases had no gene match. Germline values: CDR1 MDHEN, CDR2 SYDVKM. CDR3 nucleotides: TGTGCCAGCAGTGAACCGGGACAGGTGTACAATGAGCAGTTCTTC. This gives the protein CASSEPGQVYNEQFF.